Below, 29 T cell receptor beta chains from the same sample are listed, as sequenced in a study of blood T cell repertoires in COVID-19. TCRdb keeps only in-frame clones here, not all; method: immunoSEQ multiplex PCR. The sample holds about 54,000 clones; 75% to 85% are singletons and the top ten take roughly 13%. The source material was peripheral blood. All receptors derive from a human donor in a cohort sampled during active COVID-19.

The chain carries TRBV11-1 and TRBJ1-3, with 8 positions matching TRBD1. Trimming took 5 bases from V and 4 from J; bases not matched to a gene: 7. The CDR3 covers 15 residues. Per germline, CDR1 SGHAT and CDR2 FQDESV (reference sequence). DNA for the CDR3: TGTGCCAGCAGCCCCTCGACAGGGGAAGGAAACACCATATATTTT. Encoded protein: CASSPSTGEGNTIYF.

This chain links TRBV6-1 with TRBJ2-3; D is perhaps TRBD2 (6 bases). The CDR3 covers 18 residues. V shed 1 base and J shed 1 base, with 18 bases lying between them. The germline gives CDR1 MNHNS, CDR2 SASEGT. CDR3 sequence (DNA): TGTGCCAGCAGTGAAGGTGTCTTTATGGCTAGCGGCACAGATACGCAGTATTTT. Amino acid sequence: CASSEGVFMASGTDTQYF.

This chain uses TRBV20-1 with TRBJ1-5; D may be TRBD1 (5 bases). V was pared by 3 bases and J by 0 bases, with 12 bases between. The CDR3 is made up of 15 amino acids. CDR1 is DFQATT, CDR2 SNEGSKA, per germline (reference sequence). The CDR3 bases are TGCAGTGCTAGTGGGGCTTTTTATAGCAATCAGCCCCAGCATTTT. This encodes CSASGAFYSNQPQHF.

The chain has TRBV28 and TRBJ2-2, with D uncertain. CDR1 and CDR2 (germline): MDHEN, SYDVKM. This CDR3 has 11 amino acids. Trimming cost V 6 bases and J 5 bases, with 4 bases left between them. Here the CDR3 DNA reads TGTGCCAGCAGCAATACCGGGGAGCTGTTTTTT. Protein product: CASSNTGELFF.

V usage is TRBV12-3 or TRBV12-4 and J usage is TRBJ1-5; D uncertain. With 8 bases removed from V and 3 bases from J, the gap between germline ends came to 11 bases. This CDR3 contains 13 residues. CDR3 region: CASGLPSNQPQHF. In DNA, the CDR3 is TGTGCCAGCGGGCTCCCATCCAATCAGCCCCAGCATTTT.

This sequence joins TRBV4-3 and TRBJ2-3; 10 nucleotides agree with TRBD2. CDR3 length equals 17 residues. Unmatched junction bases numbered 6, after V lost 0 bases and J lost 3 bases. Per the germline V gene, CDR1 is LGHNA and CDR2 is YSLEER. The chain's CDR3 is CASSQDALAGATDTQYF. Here the CDR3 DNA reads TGCGCCAGCAGCCAAGATGCCCTAGCGGGAGCGACAGATACGCAGTATTTT.

The chain links TRBV6-5 to TRBJ2-3; TRBD1 matches at 7 bases. The CDR3 runs 13 residues. The ends lost 2 bases at V and 10 bases at J; junction bases unmatched: 6. Germline V gives CDR1 MNHEY, CDR2 SVGAGI. The CDR3 spells CASSYTQQGPQYF. CDR3 in DNA: TGTGCCAGCAGTTACACACAACAGGGGCCGCAGTATTTT.

This clone was counted a single time. The V and J genes are TRBV27 and TRBJ2-7, with 7 nucleotides matching TRBD2. This CDR3 contains 15 residues. Unmatched junction bases numbered 5, after V lost 3 bases and J lost 0 bases. The V gene's germline CDR1 is MNHEY and CDR2 SMNVEV (reference sequence). The CDR3: CASSFGAGPSYEQYF. CDR3 DNA: TGTGCCAGCAGTTTCGGAGCGGGACCCTCCTACGAGCAGTACTTC.

The DNA for the CDR3 is TGCGCCAGCGGCCAGACAGGGGGCACCCACGAGCAGTACTTC. Translating it yields CASGQTGGTHEQYF. The chain is built from TRBV5-1 and TRBJ2-7; 10 bases map to TRBD1. V shed 7 bases, J shed 5 bases, and the junction held 9 bases outside the gene matches. The CDR3 is 14 residues long. Germline CDR1 and CDR2: SGHRS and YFSETQ.

V and J are TRBV6-5 and TRBJ1-1; D remains ambiguous. Germline V gives CDR1 MNHEY, CDR2 SVGAGI. This CDR3 spans 15 amino acids. V lost 0 bases, J lost 7 bases, and 15 bases lay in between. CDR3 bases: TGTGCCAGCAGTTACTCGAGAGGGAGGGATGGTGAAGCTTTCTTT. As protein: CASSYSRGRDGEAFF.

The chain links TRBV4-3 to TRBJ1-2; D uncertain. Trimming removed 2 bases at V and 4 bases at J, with 17 bases between. The CDR3 sequence is 16 residues long. Per the germline V gene, CDR1 is LGHNA and CDR2 is YSLEER. The CDR3 is CASSQYLGGSAYGYTF. CDR3 sequence (DNA): TGCGCCAGCAGCCAATACCTGGGAGGTAGCGCCTATGGCTACACCTTC.

The J gene is TRBJ2-1, the V gene TRBV25-1; TRBD1 is a possible D gene (5 bases). The V end lost 2 bases, the J end lost 6 bases, and 14 bases lay between the germline ends. This CDR3 spans 15 amino acids. CDR1 is MGHDK, CDR2 SYGVNS, per germline. CDR3 amino acids: CASSEGAVAFNEQFF. CDR3 sequence (DNA): TGTGCCAGCAGTGAAGGGGCGGTAGCCTTCAATGAGCAGTTCTTC.

The chain uses TRBV6-5 and TRBJ2-7; 10 bases line up with TRBD2. CDR1 is MNHEY and CDR2 is SVGAGI in the germline V gene. This CDR3 is built from 14 residues. The trim removed 7 bases at V and 7 bases at J, leaving 10 bases unmatched. This CDR3 is CASTRGTSVQEQYF. The CDR3 DNA follows: TGTGCCAGCACCCGGGGGACTAGCGTCCAGGAGCAGTACTTC.

V gene TRBV9 combines with J gene TRBJ2-7; 10 bases line up with TRBD1. Germline V lookup: CDR1 SGDLS, CDR2 YYNGEE. This CDR3 contains 15 residues. Trimming at V came to 4 bases and at J to 5 bases, leaving 9 bases not matched to a gene. Here the CDR3 DNA reads TGTGCCAGCAGCCCGGGGGGGACAGGGGACCACGAGCAGTACTTC. Its translation: CASSPGGTGDHEQYF.

V and J are TRBV4-1 and TRBJ2-1; the match to TRBD2 covers 11 bases. The J segment lost 7 bases and the V segment lost 1 base, leaving 9 bases of the junction unmatched. Germline V gene sequence: CDR1 MGHRA, CDR2 YSYEKL. The length of the CDR3 is 17 residues. CDR3 coding DNA: TGCGCCAGCAGCCAAGGTAGAGCTAGCGGGAGGAGAAATGAGCAGTTCTTC. Protein product: CASSQGRASGRRNEQFF.

V usage is TRBV6-5 and J usage is TRBJ1-5, with D perhaps matching TRBD1 (5 bases). V lost 6 bases and J lost 0, with 12 bases in between. The CDR3 length is 15 residues. Germline assignment: CDR1 MNHEY and CDR2 SVGAGI. CDR3 coding DNA: TGTGCCAGCAGCTGGACGGGGGATAGCAATCAGCCCCAGCATTTT. Protein product: CASSWTGDSNQPQHF.

This clone was seen just once. The J gene is TRBJ2-5, the V gene TRBV19, with 13 bases fitting TRBD2. CDR1 LNHDA and CDR2 SQIVND come from the germline V gene (reference sequence). The CDR3 contains 15 residues. V lost 6 bases to trimming and J lost 5 bases; unmatched junction nucleotides: 6. The CDR3 DNA reads as TGTGCCAGTAGCCGGACTAGCGGGAGTTGGGAGACCCAGTACTTC. This encodes CASSRTSGSWETQYF.

This CDR3 reads CASRPTIGGTSGSYEQYF. The DNA of the CDR3 is TGCGCCAGCAGACCAACTATCGGGGGGACTAGCGGGAGTTACGAGCAGTACTTC. The rearrangement uses TRBV5-1 and TRBJ2-7; 14 bases are a match to TRBD2. The length of the CDR3 is 18 residues. J lost 4 bases, V lost 5 bases, and 14 bases had no gene match. The germline CDR1 and CDR2 sequences are SGHRS and YFSETQ.

The J gene is TRBJ1-2, the V gene TRBV18; no reliable D call. The CDR3 loop spans 14 amino acids. Germline V gives CDR1 KGHSH, CDR2 LQKENI. The V and J ends lost 3 bases and 1 base respectively, with 9 bases between them. The CDR3 sequence is CASSPPLLNYGYTF. Here the CDR3 DNA reads TGTGCCAGCTCACCCCCACTCCTTAACTATGGCTACACCTTC.

The CDR3 spells CSTGRNTEAFF. In DNA, the CDR3 is TGTTCCACAGGCAGGAACACTGAAGCTTTCTTT. The genes are TRBV19 and TRBJ1-1, with D possibly being TRBD1 (5 bases). The CDR3 is 11 residues long. In germline, CDR1 is LNHDA, CDR2 SQIVND (reference sequence).

The genes are TRBV7-8 and TRBJ1-2, with D tentatively TRBD1 (6 bases). Germline V gene sequence: CDR1 SGHVS, CDR2 FQNEAQ. V lost 2 bases, J lost 1 base, and 11 bases lay in between. The CDR3 extends over 15 amino acids. CDR3 region: CASSLNRERNYGYTF. CDR3 DNA sequence: TGTGCCAGCAGCTTAAACAGGGAACGTAACTATGGCTACACCTTC.

This clone was counted once. The rearrangement uses TRBV12-3 or TRBV12-4 and TRBJ2-7; TRBD1 might be the D (6 bases). This CDR3 spans 11 amino acids. Trimming pared 6 bases from V and 7 bases from J, leaving 10 bases between. In nucleotides, the CDR3 is TGTGCCAGCAGCACCACAGGGGAGCAGTACTTC. Translated: CASSTTGEQYF.

This rearrangement joins TRBV2 to TRBJ2-1; 7 bases are a match to TRBD2. Losses at the gene ends were 6 bases for V and 4 bases for J; bases not matched to a gene: 9. The CDR3 runs to 15 residues. Germline assignment: CDR1 SNHLY and CDR2 FYNNEI. The CDR3, as DNA: TGTGCCAGCAGGACAAGGGCTAGCGGATACAATGAGCAGTTCTTC. Translating it yields CASRTRASGYNEQFF.

This chain connects TRBV4-2 to TRBJ1-2, with 9 positions matching TRBD1. This CDR3 region has 15 residues. Trimming removed 0 bases from V and 6 bases from J; junction bases left unmatched: 5. Germline V gives CDR1 LGHNA, CDR2 YNFKEQ. The CDR3 spells CASSQDSGQGDGYTF. The CDR3, as DNA: TGTGCCAGCAGCCAAGATTCGGGACAGGGCGATGGCTACACCTTC.

The V gene is TRBV18, the J gene TRBJ1-5; D is unresolved. The V end was cut by 5 bases, the J end by 0 bases, with 11 bases between. This CDR3 is 15 amino acids long. From germline, CDR1 is KGHSH and CDR2 LQKENI. CDR3 sequence (DNA): TGTGCCAGCTCAACACAATCTTATAGCAATCAGCCCCAGCATTTT. This gives the protein CASSTQSYSNQPQHF. The full variable domain, completed using reference TRBV18 and TRBJ1-5, is NAGVMQNPRHLVRRRGQEARLRCSPMKGHSHVYWYRQLPEEGLKFMVYLQKENIIDESGMPKERFSAEFPKEGPSILRIQQVVRGDSAAYFCASSTQSYSNQPQHFGDGTRLSIL.

CDR3 nucleotide sequence: TGTGCCACCAGCATACAGACAGGTCCCACCGGGGAGCTGTTTTTT. Its translation: CATSIQTGPTGELFF. The J gene is TRBJ2-2, the V gene TRBV15; D is perhaps TRBD1 (6 bases). The V gene lost 4 bases and the J gene lost 4 bases, with 13 bases spanning the gap. The CDR3 has 15 amino acids. CDR1 and CDR2 from the germline V gene are LNHNV and YYDKDF (reference sequence).

The CDR3: CATSALAGAVGPNEQFF. CDR3 nucleotides: TGTGCCACCAGTGCCCTAGCGGGAGCAGTCGGCCCCAATGAGCAGTTCTTC. V gene TRBV24-1 combines with J gene TRBJ2-1; TRBD2 matches 10 bases. Germline V lookup: CDR1 KGHDR, CDR2 SFDVKD. Unmatched junction bases numbered 12, after V lost 5 bases and J lost 6 bases. This CDR3 is built from 17 residues.

The rearrangement links TRBV4-1 to TRBJ2-7, with TRBD2 identical over 7 bases. V dropped 2 bases and J dropped 0; count of bases not matched to a gene: 7. The CDR3 is 16 residues long. The germline CDR1 and CDR2 sequences are MGHRA and YSYEKL. The CDR3 DNA reads TGCGCCAGCAGCCAAATTTCGGCGGGAGACTCCTACGAGCAGTACTTC. Translation gives CASSQISAGDSYEQYF.

This clone has just one count. The chain recombines TRBV7-2 with TRBJ2-7; 7 bases fit TRBD2. The CDR3 is 15 residues long. Looked up from germline, CDR1 is SGHTA and CDR2 is FQGNSA. The V segment lost 1 base and the J segment 3 bases; nucleotides outside the gene matches: 6. CDR3 loop: CASSLDGRNNYEQYF. The CDR3, as DNA: TGTGCCAGCAGCTTAGACGGGAGGAATAACTACGAGCAGTACTTC.